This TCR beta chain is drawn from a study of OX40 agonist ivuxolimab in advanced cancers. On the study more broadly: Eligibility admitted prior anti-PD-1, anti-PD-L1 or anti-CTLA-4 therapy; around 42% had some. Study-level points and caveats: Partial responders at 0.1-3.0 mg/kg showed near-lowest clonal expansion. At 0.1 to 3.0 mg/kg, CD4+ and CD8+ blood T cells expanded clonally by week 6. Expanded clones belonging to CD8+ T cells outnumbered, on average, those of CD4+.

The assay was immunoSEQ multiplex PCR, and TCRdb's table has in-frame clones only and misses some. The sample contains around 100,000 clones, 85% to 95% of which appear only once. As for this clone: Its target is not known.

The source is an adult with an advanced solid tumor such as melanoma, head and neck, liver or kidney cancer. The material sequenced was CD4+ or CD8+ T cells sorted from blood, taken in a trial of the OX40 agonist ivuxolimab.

The CDR3 region is CASSLIGGDTEAFF. The CDR3 bases are TGTGCCAGCAGCTTGATCGGGGGAGACACTGAAGCTTTCTTT. The rearrangement uses TRBV5-6 and TRBJ1-1, with a tentative D call TRBD1 (5 bases). V was shortened by 1 base and J by 3 bases, with 10 bases between the two germline ends. CDR1 SGHDT and CDR2 YYEEEE come from the germline V gene. The CDR3 covers 14 residues.